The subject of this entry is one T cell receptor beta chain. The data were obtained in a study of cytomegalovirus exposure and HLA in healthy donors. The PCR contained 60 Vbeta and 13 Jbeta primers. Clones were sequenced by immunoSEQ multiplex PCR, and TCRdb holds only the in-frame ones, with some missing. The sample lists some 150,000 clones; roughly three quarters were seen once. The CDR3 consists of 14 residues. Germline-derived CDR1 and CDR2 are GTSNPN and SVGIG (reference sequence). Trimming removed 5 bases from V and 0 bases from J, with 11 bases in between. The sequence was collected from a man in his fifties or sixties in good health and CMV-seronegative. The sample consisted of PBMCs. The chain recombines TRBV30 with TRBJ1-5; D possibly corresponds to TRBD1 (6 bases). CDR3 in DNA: TGTGCCTGGTCCGGACAGAATAGCAATCAGCCCCAGCATTTT. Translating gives CAWSGQNSNQPQHF.